The rows below give T cell receptor beta chains drawn from one sample of a study of blood T cells in healthy people across ages. TCRdb redid the calling of the 5' RACE reads with MiXCR, one entry per CDR3 protein. This table has over a million distinct CDR3 sequences, under 30% appearing once. These data are also associated with another study on T cells of mothers and their children.

Sequencing was performed on blood. The receptors shown here come from a girl aged 2 to 9 in good health. Each CDR3 is given with its conserved first and last residue. A D gene is named only where the DNA matches it firmly. Not all rows give a size; the values are once, few, many and, for expanded clones, a class.

.	.	TRBV12-3/TRBV12-4	TRBJ2-7	CASSFQGFAYEQYF	TGTGCCAGCAGTTTTCAGGGGTTTGCCTACGAGCAGTACTTC
TRBD1	.	TRBV7-2	TRBJ1-2	CASSFYRGNYGYTF	TGTGCCAGCAGCTTTTACAGGGGGAACTATGGCTACACCTTC
TRBD1	.	TRBV4-3	TRBJ2-2	CASSQDLGQGTGELFF	TGCGCCAGCAGCCAAGATCTGGGACAGGGGACCGGGGAGCTGTTTTTT
.	few	TRBV11-2	TRBJ2-3	CASSSYPHAGSSPPDTQYF	TGTGCCAGCAGCTCGTATCCTCACGCAGGCTCGTCCCCCCCAGATACGCAGTATTTT
TRBD1	.	TRBV10-3	TRBJ1-4	CAMSGQGEKLFF	TGTGCCATGTCCGGACAGGGTGAAAAACTGTTTTTT
.	few	TRBV6-5	TRBJ2-1	CASRFYNEQFF	TGTGCCAGCAGATTTTACAATGAGCAGTTCTTC
.	.	TRBV5-4	TRBJ2-3	CASSLQLTDTQYF	TGTGCCAGCAGCTTACAGTTAACAGATACGCAGTATTTT
TRBD1	.	TRBV20-1	TRBJ2-7	CSARDRGIDEQYF	TGCAGTGCGAGGGACAGGGGGATCGACGAGCAGTACTTC
.	few	TRBV29-1	TRBJ2-7	CSVEWLGNEQYF	TGCAGCGTTGAATGGTTGGGGAACGAGCAGTACTTC
TRBD1	.	TRBV5-1	TRBJ2-7	CASSLAEAGGYEQYF	TGCGCCAGCAGCTTGGCGGAGGCAGGGGGCTACGAGCAGTACTTC
TRBD2	few	TRBV6-6	TRBJ2-1	CASSYSGGRDNEQFF	TGTGCCAGCAGTTACTCTGGCGGGAGGGACAATGAGCAGTTCTTC
.	.	TRBV4-2	TRBJ1-3	CASSPGAGTGNTIYF	TGTGCCAGCAGCCCTGGGGCAGGCACTGGAAACACCATATATTTT
.	once	TRBV28	TRBJ1-1	CASSSRGKGEAFF	TGTGCCAGCAGTTCAAGGGGGAAGGGGGAAGCTTTCTTT
.	.	TRBV7-9	TRBJ1-1	CVSSKPGALNTEAFF	TGTGTCAGCAGCAAACCCGGGGCCCTGAACACTGAAGCTTTCTTT
TRBD1	.	TRBV9	TRBJ2-2	CASSVAPGGTGELFF	TGTGCCAGCAGCGTAGCTCCAGGGGGCACCGGGGAGCTGTTTTTT
.	few	TRBV29-1	TRBJ1-1	CSVAEGSEAFF	TGCAGCGTGGCGGAAGGTAGTGAAGCTTTCTTT
TRBD2	few	TRBV13	TRBJ2-3	CASSSLTSVDTDTQYF	TGTGCCAGCAGCTCATTGACTAGCGTGGACACAGATACGCAGTATTTT
TRBD2	few	TRBV9	TRBJ2-5	CASSVRGGARETQYF	TGTGCCAGCAGCGTACGCGGGGGGGCCCGGGAGACCCAGTACTTC
TRBD2	few	TRBV12-3/TRBV12-4	TRBJ2-1	CASTWGSAGADNEQFF	TGTGCCAGCACCTGGGGTTCAGCGGGGGCCGACAATGAGCAGTTCTTC
.	.	TRBV9	TRBJ1-5	CASSVRYSNQPQHF	TGTGCCAGCAGCGTTAGGTATAGCAATCAGCCCCAGCATTTT
.	.	TRBV7-9	TRBJ2-7	CASSSTRESAVPSYEQYF	TGTGCCAGCAGTTCTACCCGGGAAAGCGCCGTCCCCTCGTACGAGCAGTACTTC
TRBD1	few	TRBV6-1	TRBJ2-3	CASSEETGGTDTQYF	TGTGCCAGCAGTGAAGAGACAGGGGGCACAGATACGCAGTATTTT
TRBD1	few	TRBV4-3	TRBJ2-7	CASSQDGQGSEQYF	TGCGCCAGCAGCCAAGACGGACAGGGGAGCGAGCAGTACTTC
.	.	TRBV6-1	TRBJ1-4	CASSPRVTATNEKLFF	TGTGCCAGCAGCCCAAGGGTCACCGCAACTAATGAAAAACTGTTTTTT
.	.	TRBV7-2	TRBJ1-2	CASSFGRVTGLGYTF	TGTGCCAGCAGCTTTGGTCGGGTCACAGGACTCGGCTACACCTTC
.	.	TRBV7-9	TRBJ1-1	CASSPRVGTNTEAFF	TGTGCCAGCAGCCCCCGGGTTGGCACAAACACTGAAGCTTTCTTT
.	few	TRBV5-1	TRBJ2-1	CASSLGSGGMGSYNEQFF	TGCGCCAGCAGCTTGGGTTCGGGGGGCATGGGCTCCTACAATGAGCAGTTCTTC
.	few	TRBV5-1	TRBJ2-7	CASSLEDVRPYEQYF	TGCGCCAGCAGCTTGGAGGACGTCCGACCCTACGAGCAGTACTTC
TRBD2	.	TRBV20-1	TRBJ2-5	CNAPSGGLETQYF	TGCAATGCCCCTAGCGGGGGCCTAGAGACCCAGTACTTC
.	few	TRBV6-6	TRBJ1-2	CASSYIVYGYTF	TGTGCCAGCAGTTACATAGTCTATGGCTACACCTTC
.	.	TRBV12-5	TRBJ2-4	CASGLDLGDIQYF	TGTGCTAGTGGTTTGGACCTCGGGGACATTCAGTACTTC
.	.	TRBV9	TRBJ1-4	CASSVVGGGEKLFF	TGTGCCAGCAGCGTAGTCGGGGGTGGTGAAAAACTGTTTTTT
.	few	TRBV6-5	TRBJ2-7	CASRTVRNEQYF	TGTGCCAGCAGGACAGTTCGGAACGAGCAGTACTTC
.	.	TRBV5-1	TRBJ1-4	CASSPGEGRTNEKLFF	TGCGCCAGCAGCCCCGGGGAGGGGAGAACTAATGAAAAACTGTTTTTT
TRBD2	few	TRBV6-6	TRBJ2-3	CASSYSGGGTDTQYF	TGTGCCAGCAGTTATAGCGGGGGTGGGACAGATACGCAGTATTTT
.	few	TRBV29-1	TRBJ1-2	CSVAAAADGYTF	TGCAGCGTTGCGGCGGCAGCTGATGGCTACACCTTC
.	.	TRBV10-3	TRBJ2-3	CAISASTRTDTQYF	TGTGCCATCAGTGCCTCAACTCGGACAGATACGCAGTATTTT
TRBD1	.	TRBV20-1	TRBJ1-2	CSAAPGGGYTF	TGCAGTGCTGCCCCAGGGGGTGGCTACACCTTC
.	few	TRBV6-6	TRBJ2-7	CASGREQYF	TGTGCCAGCGGGAGGGAGCAGTACTTC
TRBD1	.	TRBV5-6	TRBJ2-2	CAGGTGLTGELFF	TGTGCCGGAGGGACAGGGCTCACCGGGGAGCTGTTTTTT
TRBD2	.	TRBV19	TRBJ2-3	CASAITSASTDTQYF	TGTGCCAGTGCAATTACTAGCGCTAGCACAGATACGCAGTATTTT
.	few	TRBV20-1	TRBJ1-2	CSAILPGQDGYTF	TGCAGTGCTATACTCCCGGGCCAGGATGGCTACACCTTC
.	.	TRBV28	TRBJ2-1	CASSLWGSRGTFDEQFF	TGTGCCAGCAGTTTATGGGGGTCACGGGGGACGTTCGATGAGCAGTTCTTC
.	few	TRBV6-6	TRBJ1-1	CASSYPQNTEAFF	TGTGCCAGCAGTTACCCACAAAACACTGAAGCTTTCTTT